This TCR beta chain was found in a study of T cells after yellow fever vaccination. General observations from the study: A secondary response was less intense yet reached its peak sooner, at day 5 versus 15. Researchers noted that a small share of clonotypes showed up in both CD4 and CD8 compartments.

Template switching by 5'RACE produced TCR cDNA, adding a universal primer site and UMIs. In TCRdb, the 5' RACE reads were re-called with MiXCR into one record per CDR3 protein. This sample carries 300,000 to 400,000 distinct CDR3 sequences, under 15% of them seen once, and the ten largest clones take 2.5% to 3.5%. Points on this clonotype: The antigen is undetermined.

This sequence originates from a man younger than 30 who received the YFV17D yellow fever vaccine. This specimen consisted of CD4+ T cells sorted from PBMCs, obtained 15 days after the yellow fever booster vaccination.

CDR3 protein: CASSLFPGGLGSPLHF. CDR3 in DNA: TGTGCCAGCAGCCTCTTCCCCGGGGGGCTTGGTTCACCCCTCCACTTT. This chain uses TRBV6-5 with TRBJ1-6, with TRBD1 as a possible D gene (6 bases). CDR1 is MNHEY and CDR2 is SVGAGI in the germline V gene. V lost 6 bases, J lost 9 bases, and 21 bases lay in between. The CDR3 length is 16 residues.